This record looks at one T cell receptor (beta chain) sequence and its context. What it binds is not known. The same CDR3 also results from other DNA sequences found in this sample. Assay used: immunoSEQ multiplex PCR; TCRdb lists only in-frame clones, some missing. Of 71,000 or so clones in the sample, over 85% were seen once. This entry is derived from a study of cytomegalovirus exposure and HLA in healthy donors. Study-wide results and limits: Researchers counted around 180 TCR beta chains as cytomegalovirus-associated. CMV antigen specificity was confirmed in vitro for three CMV-associated chains.

V lost 6 bases to trimming and J lost 2 bases, with 10 bases between them. The CDR3 spans 13 residues. Germline loops: CDR1 MNHNS, CDR2 SASEGT. The sequenced material came from PBMCs. The chain recombines TRBV6-1 with TRBJ1-1, with D possibly being TRBD1 (5 bases). This clonotype was sampled from a woman in her late teens or twenties in good health and CMV-seronegative. The CDR3 nucleotides read TGTGCCAGCAGCGAACAGGTTAACACTGAAGCTTTCTTT. Its protein is CASSEQVNTEAFF.